The present TCR beta chain was sequenced within a study of OX40 agonist ivuxolimab in advanced cancers. The repertoire was sequenced with immunoSEQ multiplex PCR; TCRdb's copy has only in-frame clones and lacks some. Among about 89,000 clones listed, about 86% were seen once. The V gene's germline CDR1 is SGHTA and CDR2 FQGNSA. V was shortened by 5 bases and J by 4 bases, with 17 bases between the two germline ends. The CDR3 is 16 residues long. The specimen was CD4+ or CD8+ T cells sorted from blood, collected in a trial of the OX40 agonist ivuxolimab. The sequence came from an adult with an advanced solid tumor such as melanoma, head and neck, liver or kidney cancer. This chain uses TRBV7-2 with TRBJ2-2; D is possibly TRBD1 (5 bases). CDR3 sequence reads: CASSPSSQGGTGELFF. DNA of the CDR3: TGTGCCAGCAGCCCCAGCAGTCAGGGTGGCACCGGGGAGCTGTTTTTT.